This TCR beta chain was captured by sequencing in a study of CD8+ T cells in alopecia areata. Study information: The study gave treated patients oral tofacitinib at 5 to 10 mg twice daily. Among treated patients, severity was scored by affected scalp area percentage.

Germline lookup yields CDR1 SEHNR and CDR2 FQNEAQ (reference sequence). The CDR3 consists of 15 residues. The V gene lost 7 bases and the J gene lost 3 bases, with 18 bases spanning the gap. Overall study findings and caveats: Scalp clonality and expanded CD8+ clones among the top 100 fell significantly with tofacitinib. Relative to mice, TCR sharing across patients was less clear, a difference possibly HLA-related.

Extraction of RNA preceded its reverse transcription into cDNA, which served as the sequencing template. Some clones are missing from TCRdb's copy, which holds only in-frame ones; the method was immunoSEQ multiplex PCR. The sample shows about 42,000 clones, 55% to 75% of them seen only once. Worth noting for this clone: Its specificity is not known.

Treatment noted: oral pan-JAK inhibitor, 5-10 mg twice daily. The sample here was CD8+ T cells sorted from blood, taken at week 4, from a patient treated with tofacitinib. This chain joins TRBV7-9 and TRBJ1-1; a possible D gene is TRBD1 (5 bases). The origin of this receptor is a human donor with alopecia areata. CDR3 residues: CASTITGEIHTEAFF. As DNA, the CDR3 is TGTGCCAGCACCATAACGGGGGAAATCCACACTGAAGCTTTCTTT.